Below are 11 T cell receptor beta chains sequenced from a single sample in a study of OX40 agonist ivuxolimab in advanced cancers. Only in-frame clones appear in the TCRdb table, and some are missing; sequencing was by immunoSEQ multiplex PCR. The sample comprises tens of thousands of clones, around 86% of which are singletons, and roughly 0.3% rests with the top ten. The specimen was CD4+ or CD8+ T cells sorted from blood, collected in a trial of the OX40 agonist ivuxolimab. Source of these receptors: an adult with an advanced solid tumor such as melanoma, head and neck, liver or kidney cancer.

The chain combines TRBV6-6 with TRBJ2-7; 8 nucleotides line up with TRBD1. The germline gives CDR1 MNHNY, CDR2 SVGAGI (reference sequence). V shed 5 bases, J shed 1 base, and the junction held 4 bases outside the gene matches. This CDR3 spans 14 amino acids. The CDR3 DNA follows: TGTGCCAGCAGTCGGACAGGGAGATCCTACGAGCAGTACGTC. This sequence encodes CASSRTGRSYEQYV.

This clone was observed once. The chain links TRBV5-1 to TRBJ1-4; 8 bases map to TRBD1. This CDR3 comprises 14 residues. Trimming cost V 4 bases and J 5 bases; bases outside gene matches: 4. Germline V lookup: CDR1 SGHRS, CDR2 YFSETQ. The CDR3 DNA reads as TGCGCCAGCAGCCCGGGGGACAGGAATGAAAAACTGTTTTTT. Translating it yields CASSPGDRNEKLFF.

The chain carries TRBV28 and TRBJ2-7; 7 bases agree with TRBD1. CDR1 and CDR2 from the germline V gene are MDHEN and SYDVKM. This CDR3 is 14 amino acids long. With 6 bases clipped from V and 2 bases from J, the junction kept 7 bases outside the gene matches. The CDR3 nucleotides read TGTGCCAGCAGGGCAAACAGGGGAACCTACGAGCAGTACTTC. Its translation is CASRANRGTYEQYF.

This chain joins TRBV6-1 and TRBJ2-7; D gene uncertain. Germline values: CDR1 MNHNS, CDR2 SASEGT. The CDR3 is made up of 13 amino acids. V lost 3 bases to trimming and J lost 2 bases, with 8 bases between them. CDR3 residues: CASSEDWAYEQYV. CDR3 DNA sequence: TGTGCCAGCAGTGAGGATTGGGCCTACGAGCAGTACGTC.

This chain connects TRBV15 to TRBJ2-3; the D gene is possibly TRBD1 (6 bases). V was clipped by 0 bases and J by 4 bases, with 11 bases between them. Germline V gene lookup returns CDR1 LNHNV and CDR2 YYDKDF (reference sequence). The CDR3 totals 15 residues. The CDR3 region is CATSRDPNRADTQYF. CDR3 bases: TGTGCCACCAGCAGAGATCCGAACAGGGCAGATACGCAGTATTTT. The whole variable domain, filled in from reference TRBV15 and TRBJ2-3, reads DAMVIQNPRYQVTQFGKPVTLSCSQTLNHNVMYWYQQKSSQAPKLLFHYYDKDFNNEADTPDNFQSRRPNTSFCFLDIRSPGLGDTAMYLCATSRDPNRADTQYFGPGTRLTVL.

The chain joins TRBV2 to TRBJ2-3; D remains ambiguous. CDR1 SNHLY and CDR2 FYNNEI come from the germline V gene. This CDR3 comprises 11 residues. V gave up 6 bases and J gave up 2 bases, with 3 bases separating them. CDR3 in amino acids: CASSDTDTQYF. In DNA form, the CDR3 reads TGTGCCAGCAGCGACACAGATACGCAGTATTTT. The full variable domain, its missing parts supplied by reference TRBV2 and TRBJ2-3, is EPEVTQTPSHQVTQMGQEVILRCVPISNHLYFYWYRQILGQKVEFLVSFYNNEISEKSEIFDDQFSVERPDGSNFTLKIRSTKLEDSAMYFCASSDTDTQYFGPGTRLTVL.

The chain employs TRBV7-9 and TRBJ1-1; D ambiguous. The CDR3 spans 13 residues. CDR1 and CDR2 from the germline V gene are SEHNR and FQNEAQ (reference sequence). V lost 2 bases, J lost 2 bases, and 6 bases lay in between. The CDR3 coding sequence is TGTGCCAGCAGCTTAACGGTAAACACTGAAGCTTTCTTT. This codes for CASSLTVNTEAFF.

V and J are TRBV6-1 and TRBJ1-5; D not resolved. The V end was cut by 3 bases, the J end by 6 bases, with 12 bases between. The germline V gene encodes CDR1 MNHNS and CDR2 SASEGT. There are 14 residues in the CDR3. CDR3 protein: CASSDLGAVQPQHF. In DNA, the CDR3 is TGTGCCAGCAGTGATCTTGGAGCGGTTCAGCCCCAGCATTTT.

The gene calls are TRBV7-3 and TRBJ2-1; no clear D gene. Germline V gene data show CDR1 as SGHTA and CDR2 as FQGTGA. V lost 3 bases to trimming and J lost 8 bases, with 11 bases between them. This CDR3 has 13 amino acids. The DNA of the CDR3 is TGTGCCAGCAGCTTGATGGGGTGGGATGAGCAGTTCTTC. Protein product: CASSLMGWDEQFF.

The chain has TRBV2 and TRBJ1-5; D ambiguous. Deletions cut 6 bases from V and 4 bases from J, with 16 bases between. The germline V gene has CDR1 SNHLY and CDR2 FYNNEI. The CDR3 covers 15 residues. The CDR3 coding sequence is TGTGCCAGCAGAAACGAAGACCGACCAAATCAGCCCCAGCATTTT. Encoded protein: CASRNEDRPNQPQHF.

This clone turned up a few times. The chain links TRBV5-1 to TRBJ2-7, with 7 positions matching TRBD1. The CDR3 loop spans 14 amino acids. V was clipped by 4 bases and J by 3 bases; unmatched bases: 7. Germline CDR1 and CDR2: SGHRS and YFSETQ. The CDR3 sequence: CASSVWDSRYEQYF. The CDR3 DNA is TGCGCCAGCAGCGTCTGGGACAGTCGCTACGAGCAGTACTTC.